This T cell receptor beta chain was obtained from a study of cytomegalovirus exposure and HLA in healthy donors. Study outcomes and limitations: A later analysis linked about 17,000 TCR beta sequences to HLA alleles at 0.05 false discovery rate. The authors considered a cluster of highly shared sequence variants likely to be a sequencing artifact.

Use of 60 Vbeta and 13 Jbeta primers characterized the PCR. Generated by immunoSEQ multiplex PCR, the TCRdb table keeps only in-frame clones and is missing some. Of about 120,000 clones detected, roughly 80% appear once; the ten largest clones hold 25% to 35%. As for this clone: Antigen specificity is unknown.

This CDR3 has 11 amino acids. Germline lookup yields CDR1 SNHLY and CDR2 FYNNEI. Trimming took 3 bases from V and 5 from J, leaving 4 bases between them. This sequence was found in a man between 60 and 75 years old in good health and CMV-seropositive. This chain joins TRBV2 and TRBJ2-5; D remains ambiguous. The sequenced sample was PBMCs. In nucleotides, the CDR3 is TGTGCCAGCAGTGATCGGGAGACCCAGTACTTC. This translates into CASSDRETQYF.